The 8 T cell receptor beta chains below come from one sample, sequenced in a study of blood T cells in healthy people across ages. A second 7 to 11 cycle PCR used barcoded and J-beta primers. TCRdb processed the 5' RACE reads anew with MiXCR; each CDR3 protein has one entry. The table has about 1.8 million distinct CDR3 sequences, around half seen once; the top ten hold more than 2%. The sequenced material came from blood. The receptors here all came from a middle-aged woman in good health.

The sample holds a few counts of this clonotype. This chain uses TRBV20-1 with TRBJ2-1, with D perhaps being TRBD1 or TRBD2 (6 bases each). Germline loops: CDR1 DFQATT, CDR2 SNEGSKA (reference sequence). The CDR3 spans 15 residues. Trimming removed 8 bases at V and 0 bases at J, with 17 bases between. This chain's CDR3 is CSPGGRGVSYNEQFF. The CDR3 DNA reads as TGCAGTCCCGGGGGTAGGGGGGTCTCCTACAATGAGCAGTTCTTC.

CDR3 protein: CATSDARLDVTQYF. The CDR3 nucleotides read TGTGCCACCAGTGATGCCCGACTAGACGTTACGCAGTATTTT. The chain links TRBV24-1 to TRBJ2-3; weak D call: TRBD2 (6 bases). Germline CDR1 KGHDR, CDR2 SFDVKD. The V gene lost 3 bases and the J gene lost 8 bases, with 14 bases spanning the gap. The CDR3 totals 14 residues.

This chain uses TRBV20-1 with TRBJ2-3; 7 nucleotides align to TRBD1. V dropped 2 bases and J dropped 2; count of bases not matched to a gene: 7. Germline V gene data show CDR1 as DFQATT and CDR2 as SNEGSKA (reference sequence). The CDR3 is 15 amino acids. CDR3 nucleotide sequence: TGCAGTGCTAGAATGTCAGGGGGAATCACAGATACGCAGTATTTT. Protein: CSARMSGGITDTQYF.

The CDR3 region is CASRREAGSNQPQHF. Here the CDR3 DNA reads TGCGCCAGCAGGCGTGAGGCGGGGAGCAATCAGCCCCAGCATTTT. The chain links TRBV5-1 to TRBJ1-5, with D unresolved. The CDR3 is 15 amino acids. Looked up from germline, CDR1 is SGHRS and CDR2 is YFSETQ. V lost 5 bases and J 1 base, leaving 13 bases between the germline ends.

This clonotype was detected a few times. The chain couples TRBV7-9 to TRBJ2-5, with 7 bases that match TRBD2. CDR3 length: 15 residues. V was clipped by 5 bases and J by 5 bases; unmatched bases: 11. CDR1 SEHNR and CDR2 FQNEAQ come from the germline V gene (reference sequence). The CDR3 protein is CASSPVHRGVETQYF. The DNA for the CDR3 is TGTGCCAGCAGCCCCGTTCATCGGGGGGTGGAGACCCAGTACTTC.

V and J are TRBV14 and TRBJ1-6, with 11 bases fitting TRBD1. This CDR3 is built from 15 residues. CDR1 and CDR2 from the germline V gene are SGHDN and FVKESK. Trimming cost V 2 bases and J 9 bases; bases outside gene matches: 3. The CDR3 loop is CASSQRTGGPSPLHF. In nucleotides, the CDR3 is TGTGCCAGCAGCCAACGGACAGGGGGCCCTTCACCCCTCCACTTT.

CDR3: CASSVGTHETQYF. The CDR3, as DNA: TGTGCCAGCAGTGTGGGGACACATGAGACCCAGTACTTC. This rearrangement joins TRBV25-1 to TRBJ2-5; D possibly corresponds to TRBD1 (6 bases). The V and J ends lost 4 bases and 5 bases respectively, with 11 bases between them. CDR1 is MGHDK, CDR2 SYGVNS, per germline. There are 13 residues in the CDR3.

The rearrangement links TRBV14 to TRBJ1-2; D remains ambiguous. This CDR3 spans 14 amino acids. V lost 3 bases, J lost 2 bases, and 10 bases lay in between. The germline CDR1 and CDR2 sequences are SGHDN and FVKESK. This CDR3 reads CASSQGSFNYGYTF. CDR3 nucleotide sequence: TGTGCCAGCAGCCAGGGATCCTTCAACTATGGCTACACCTTC.